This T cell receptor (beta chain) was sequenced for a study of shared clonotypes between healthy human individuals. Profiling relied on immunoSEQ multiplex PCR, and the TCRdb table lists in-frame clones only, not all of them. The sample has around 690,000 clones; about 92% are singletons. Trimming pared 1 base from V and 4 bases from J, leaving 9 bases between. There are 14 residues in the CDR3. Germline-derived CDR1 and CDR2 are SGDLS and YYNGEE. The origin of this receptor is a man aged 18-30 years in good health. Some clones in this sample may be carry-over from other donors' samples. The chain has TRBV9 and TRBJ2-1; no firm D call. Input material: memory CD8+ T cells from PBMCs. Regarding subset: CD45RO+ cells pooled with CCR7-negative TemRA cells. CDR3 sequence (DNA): TGTGCCAGCAGCGTACTTGGCGTTTACAATGAGCAGTTCTTC. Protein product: CASSVLGVYNEQFF.